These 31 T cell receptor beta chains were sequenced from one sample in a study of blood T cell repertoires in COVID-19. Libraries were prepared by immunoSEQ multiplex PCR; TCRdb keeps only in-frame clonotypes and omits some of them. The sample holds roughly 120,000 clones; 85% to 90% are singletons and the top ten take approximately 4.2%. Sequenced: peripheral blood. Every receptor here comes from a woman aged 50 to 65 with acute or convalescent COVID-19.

The CDR3 spells CATSDPGGGRSEQFF. CDR3 nucleotide sequence: TGTGCCACCAGTGACCCAGGGGGCGGTCGCAGCGAGCAGTTCTTC. The chain is built from TRBV24-1 and TRBJ2-1, with 8 bases fitting TRBD1. This CDR3 is 15 amino acids long. Trimming at V came to 4 bases and at J to 10 bases, leaving 11 bases not matched to a gene. Germline CDR1 and CDR2: KGHDR and SFDVKD.

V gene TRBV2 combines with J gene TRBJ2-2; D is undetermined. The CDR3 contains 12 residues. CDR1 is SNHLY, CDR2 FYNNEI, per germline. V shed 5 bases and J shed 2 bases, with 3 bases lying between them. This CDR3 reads CASSTNTGELFF. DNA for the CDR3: TGTGCCAGCAGTACTAACACCGGGGAGCTGTTTTTT.

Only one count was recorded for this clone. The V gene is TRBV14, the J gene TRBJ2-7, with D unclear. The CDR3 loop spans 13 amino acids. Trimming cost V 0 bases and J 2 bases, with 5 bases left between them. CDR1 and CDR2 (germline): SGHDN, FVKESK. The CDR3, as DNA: TGTGCCAGCAGCCAAGATCGGGCCTACGAGCAGTACTTC. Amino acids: CASSQDRAYEQYF.

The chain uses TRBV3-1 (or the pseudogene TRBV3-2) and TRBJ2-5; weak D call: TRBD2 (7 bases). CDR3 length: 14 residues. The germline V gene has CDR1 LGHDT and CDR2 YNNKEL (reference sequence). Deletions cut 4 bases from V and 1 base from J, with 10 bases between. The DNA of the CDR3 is TGTGCCAGCAGCCTCCGGGGGGCCCAAGAGACCCAGTACTTC. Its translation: CASSLRGAQETQYF.

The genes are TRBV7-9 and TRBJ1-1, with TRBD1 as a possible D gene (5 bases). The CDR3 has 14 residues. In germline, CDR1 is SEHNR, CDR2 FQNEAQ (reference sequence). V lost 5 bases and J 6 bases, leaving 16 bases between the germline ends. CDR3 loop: CASSPRGFLSEAFF. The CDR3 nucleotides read TGTGCCAGCAGCCCTCGGGGGTTCTTATCTGAAGCTTTCTTT.

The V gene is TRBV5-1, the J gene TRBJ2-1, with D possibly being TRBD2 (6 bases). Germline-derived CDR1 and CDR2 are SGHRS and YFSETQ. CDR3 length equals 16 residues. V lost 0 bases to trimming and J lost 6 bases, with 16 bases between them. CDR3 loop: CASSLGVRLGSNEQFF. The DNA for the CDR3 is TGCGCCAGCAGCTTGGGAGTAAGACTAGGTAGCAATGAGCAGTTCTTC.

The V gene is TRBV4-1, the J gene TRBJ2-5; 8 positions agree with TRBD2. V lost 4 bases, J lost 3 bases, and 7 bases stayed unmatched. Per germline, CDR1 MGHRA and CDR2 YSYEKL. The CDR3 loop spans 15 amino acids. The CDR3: CASSLAGTSKETQYF. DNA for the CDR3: TGCGCCAGCAGCCTTGCCGGGACTAGTAAAGAGACCCAGTACTTC.

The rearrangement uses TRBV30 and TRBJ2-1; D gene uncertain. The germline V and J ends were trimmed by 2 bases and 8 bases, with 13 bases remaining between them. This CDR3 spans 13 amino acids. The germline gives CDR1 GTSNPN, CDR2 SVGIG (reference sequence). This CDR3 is CAWSIRIADEQFF. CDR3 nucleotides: TGTGCCTGGAGTATCCGTATAGCCGATGAGCAGTTCTTC. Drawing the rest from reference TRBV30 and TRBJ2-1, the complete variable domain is SQTIHQWPATLVQPVGSPLSLECTVEGTSNPNLYWYRQAAGRGLQLLFYSVGIGQISSEVPQNLSASRPQDRQFILSSKKLLLSDSGFYLCAWSIRIADEQFFGPGTRLTVL.

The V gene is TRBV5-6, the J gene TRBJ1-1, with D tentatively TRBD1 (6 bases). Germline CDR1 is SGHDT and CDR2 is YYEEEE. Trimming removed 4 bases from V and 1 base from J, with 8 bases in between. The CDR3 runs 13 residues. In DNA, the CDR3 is TGTGCCAGCAGCCGGACAGAGAACACTGAAGCTTTCTTT. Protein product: CASSRTENTEAFF.

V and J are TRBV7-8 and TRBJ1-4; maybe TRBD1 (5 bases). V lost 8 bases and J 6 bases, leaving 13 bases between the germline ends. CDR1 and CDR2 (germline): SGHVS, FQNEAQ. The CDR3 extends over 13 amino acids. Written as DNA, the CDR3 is TGTGCCAGCCGACGGGGAGGGGATGAAAAACTGTTTTTT. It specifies CASRRGGDEKLFF.

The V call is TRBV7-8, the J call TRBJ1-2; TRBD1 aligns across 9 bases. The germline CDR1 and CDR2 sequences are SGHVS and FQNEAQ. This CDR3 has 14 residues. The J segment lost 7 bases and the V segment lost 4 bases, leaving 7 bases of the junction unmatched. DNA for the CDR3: TGTGCCAGCAGCTATGCCGGGACAGGGTCTGGCTACACCTTC. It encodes CASSYAGTGSGYTF.

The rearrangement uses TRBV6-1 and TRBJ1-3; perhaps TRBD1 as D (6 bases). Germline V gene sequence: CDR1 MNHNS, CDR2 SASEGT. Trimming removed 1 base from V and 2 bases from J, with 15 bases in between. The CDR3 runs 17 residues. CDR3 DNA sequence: TGTGCCAGCAGTGAAGACAGGGCGGCCTCCCCTGGAAACACCATATATTTT. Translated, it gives CASSEDRAASPGNTIYF.

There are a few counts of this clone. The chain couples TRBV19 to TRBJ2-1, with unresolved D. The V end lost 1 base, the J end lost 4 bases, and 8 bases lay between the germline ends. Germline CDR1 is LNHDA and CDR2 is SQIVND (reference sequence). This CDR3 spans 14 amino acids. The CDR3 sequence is CASSIGSVYNEQFF. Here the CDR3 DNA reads TGTGCCAGTAGTATAGGTTCTGTTTACAATGAGCAGTTCTTC.

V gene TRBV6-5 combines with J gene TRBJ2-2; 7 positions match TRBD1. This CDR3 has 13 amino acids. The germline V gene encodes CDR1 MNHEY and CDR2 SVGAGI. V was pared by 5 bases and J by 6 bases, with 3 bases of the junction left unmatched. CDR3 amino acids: CASSPTGSGELFF. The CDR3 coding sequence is TGTGCCAGCAGTCCGACAGGGTCCGGGGAGCTGTTTTTT.

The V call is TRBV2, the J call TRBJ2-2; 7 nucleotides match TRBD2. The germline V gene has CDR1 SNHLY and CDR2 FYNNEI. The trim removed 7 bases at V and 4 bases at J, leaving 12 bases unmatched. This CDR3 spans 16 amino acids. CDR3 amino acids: CASKPSSSGLTGELFF. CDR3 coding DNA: TGTGCCAGCAAACCTTCCTCTAGCGGACTCACCGGGGAGCTGTTTTTT.

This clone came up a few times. This chain's CDR3 is CASSHGNRGGNEKLFF. The CDR3 DNA reads as TGCGCCAGCAGCCACGGAAACAGGGGCGGCAATGAAAAACTGTTTTTT. This chain links TRBV4-3 with TRBJ1-4; 7 bases agree with TRBD1. The CDR3 covers 16 residues. J gave up 5 bases and V 3 bases, and 9 bases lay outside the gene matches. The germline V gene encodes CDR1 LGHNA and CDR2 YSLEER.

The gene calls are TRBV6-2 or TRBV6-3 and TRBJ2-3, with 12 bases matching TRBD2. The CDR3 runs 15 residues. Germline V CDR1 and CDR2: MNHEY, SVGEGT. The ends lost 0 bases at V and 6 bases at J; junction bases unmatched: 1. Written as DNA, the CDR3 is TGTGCCAGCAGTTACTCCCTAGCGGGGGGGGATACGCAGTATTTT. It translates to CASSYSLAGGDTQYF.

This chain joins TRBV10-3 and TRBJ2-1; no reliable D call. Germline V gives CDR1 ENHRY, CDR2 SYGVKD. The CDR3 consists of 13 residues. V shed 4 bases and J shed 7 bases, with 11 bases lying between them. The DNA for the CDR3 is TGTGCCATCAGTGGAGTTGCTGTTAATGAGCAGTTCTTC. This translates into CAISGVAVNEQFF.

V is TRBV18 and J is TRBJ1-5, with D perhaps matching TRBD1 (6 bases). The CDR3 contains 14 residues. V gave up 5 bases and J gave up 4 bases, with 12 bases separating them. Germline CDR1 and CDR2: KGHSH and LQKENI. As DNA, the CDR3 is TGTGCCAGCTCAGAGCGACAGGAGAATCAGCCCCAGCATTTT. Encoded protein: CASSERQENQPQHF.

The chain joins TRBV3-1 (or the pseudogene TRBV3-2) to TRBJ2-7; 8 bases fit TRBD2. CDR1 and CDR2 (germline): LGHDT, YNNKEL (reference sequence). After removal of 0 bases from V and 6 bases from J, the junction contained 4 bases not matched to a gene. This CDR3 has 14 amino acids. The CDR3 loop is CASSQEGTRTEQYF. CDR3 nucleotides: TGTGCCAGCAGCCAAGAAGGGACTAGGACCGAGCAGTACTTC.

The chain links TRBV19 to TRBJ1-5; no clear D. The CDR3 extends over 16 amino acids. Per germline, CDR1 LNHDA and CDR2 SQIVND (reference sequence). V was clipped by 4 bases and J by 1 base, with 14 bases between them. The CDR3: CASSTGKVRSNQPQHF. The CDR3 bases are TGTGCCAGTAGTACGGGAAAGGTCAGGAGCAATCAGCCCCAGCATTTT.

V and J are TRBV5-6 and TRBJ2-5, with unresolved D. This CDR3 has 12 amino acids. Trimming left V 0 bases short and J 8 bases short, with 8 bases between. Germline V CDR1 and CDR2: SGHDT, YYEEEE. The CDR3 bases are TGTGCCAGCAGCTTGGGAGATAACACCCAGTACTTC. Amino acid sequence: CASSLGDNTQYF.

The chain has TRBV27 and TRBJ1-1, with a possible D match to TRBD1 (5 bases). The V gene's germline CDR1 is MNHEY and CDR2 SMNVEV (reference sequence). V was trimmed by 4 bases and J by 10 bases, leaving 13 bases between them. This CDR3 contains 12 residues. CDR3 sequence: CASSSAGLGAFF. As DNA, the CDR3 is TGTGCCAGCAGTTCCGCGGGACTAGGAGCTTTCTTT.

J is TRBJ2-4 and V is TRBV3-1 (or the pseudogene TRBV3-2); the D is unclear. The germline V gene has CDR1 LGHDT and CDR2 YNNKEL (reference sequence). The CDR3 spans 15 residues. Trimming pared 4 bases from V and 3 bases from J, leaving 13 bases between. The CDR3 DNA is TGTGCCAGCAGCCGAGAATACTCGGGCAAAAACATTCAGTACTTC. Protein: CASSREYSGKNIQYF.

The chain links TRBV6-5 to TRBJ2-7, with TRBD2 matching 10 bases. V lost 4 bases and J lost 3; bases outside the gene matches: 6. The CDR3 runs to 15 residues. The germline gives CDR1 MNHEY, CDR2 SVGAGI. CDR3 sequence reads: CASSSSGTSVYEQYF. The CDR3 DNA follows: TGTGCCAGCAGTTCCTCCGGGACTAGCGTCTACGAGCAGTACTTC.

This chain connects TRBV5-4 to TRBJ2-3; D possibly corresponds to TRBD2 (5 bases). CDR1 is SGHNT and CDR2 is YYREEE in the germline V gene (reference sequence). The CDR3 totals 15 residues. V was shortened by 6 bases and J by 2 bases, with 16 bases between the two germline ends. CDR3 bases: TGTGCCAGCACCTCGGGGAGTGAAGTCACAGATACGCAGTATTTT. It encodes CASTSGSEVTDTQYF.

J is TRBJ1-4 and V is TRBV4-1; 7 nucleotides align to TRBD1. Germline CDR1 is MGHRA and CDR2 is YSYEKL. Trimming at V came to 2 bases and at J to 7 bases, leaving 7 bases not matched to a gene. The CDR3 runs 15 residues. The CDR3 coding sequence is TGCGCCAGCAGCCAAAGTCTCACAGGGGTTGAAAAACTGTTTTTT. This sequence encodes CASSQSLTGVEKLFF.

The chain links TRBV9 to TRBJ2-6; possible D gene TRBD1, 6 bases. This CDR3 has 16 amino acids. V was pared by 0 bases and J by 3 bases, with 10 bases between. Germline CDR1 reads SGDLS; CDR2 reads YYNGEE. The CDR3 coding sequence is TGTGCCAGCAGCGTAGGGGACACCGGTGGGGCCAACGTCCTGACTTTC. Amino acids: CASSVGDTGGANVLTF.

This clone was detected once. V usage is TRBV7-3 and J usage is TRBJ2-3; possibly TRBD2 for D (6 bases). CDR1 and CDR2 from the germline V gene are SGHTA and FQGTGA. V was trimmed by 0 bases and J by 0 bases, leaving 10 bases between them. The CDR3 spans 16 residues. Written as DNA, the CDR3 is TGTGCCAGCAGCTTAACGGGAGGCCATAGCACAGATACGCAGTATTTT. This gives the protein CASSLTGGHSTDTQYF.

The CDR3 spells CASSIGTGSYEQYF. Here the CDR3 DNA reads TGTGCCAGTAGTATCGGGACAGGGTCCTACGAGCAGTACTTC. This chain links TRBV19 with TRBJ2-7, with 9 bases matching TRBD1. Germline-derived CDR1 and CDR2 are LNHDA and SQIVND (reference sequence). The CDR3 has 14 amino acids. The junction had 1 base not matched to a gene; V was cut back by 3 bases and J by 1 base.

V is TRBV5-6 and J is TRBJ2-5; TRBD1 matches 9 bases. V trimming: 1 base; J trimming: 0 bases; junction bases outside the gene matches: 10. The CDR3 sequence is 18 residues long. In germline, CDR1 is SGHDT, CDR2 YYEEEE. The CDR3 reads CASSLSGQGGPNQETQYF. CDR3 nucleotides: TGTGCCAGCAGCTTGTCGGGACAGGGAGGCCCTAACCAAGAGACCCAGTACTTC.